Listed here are 10 T cell receptor beta chains from one sample, sequenced in a study of shared clonotypes between healthy human individuals. The protocol was immunoSEQ multiplex PCR, while the TCRdb copy is restricted to in-frame clones and leaves out a portion. Among 2 million to 2.5 million clones, around 95% were seen once, and the ten largest hold around 0.13%. Specimen: naive CD4+ T cells sorted from blood. The subset: CD45RA+ positively selected. Receptors originate from a man younger than 30 in good health.

CDR3 nucleotides: TGTGCCAGCAGTGTATTGAGACAACAAGAGACCCAGTACTTC. It specifies CASSVLRQQETQYF. The chain joins TRBV2 to TRBJ2-5; D not resolved. The CDR3 covers 14 residues. Trimming shortened V by 4 bases and J by 2 bases, and 11 bases separated the two germline ends. Germline CDR1 is SNHLY and CDR2 is FYNNEI.

J is TRBJ2-5 and V is TRBV15; 12 nucleotides agree with TRBD2. J gave up 1 base and V 5 bases, and 14 bases lay outside the gene matches. Germline V CDR1 and CDR2: LNHNV, YYDKDF (reference sequence). The length of the CDR3 is 19 residues. The CDR3 spells CATSPPPLTSGSSQETQYF. The CDR3, as DNA: TGTGCCACCAGCCCACCCCCTCTGACTAGCGGGAGCTCCCAAGAGACCCAGTACTTC.

The table lists this clone with a count of one. The rearrangement uses TRBV6-5 and TRBJ2-3; TRBD2 agrees at 7 bases. With V trimmed by 6 bases and J by 2 bases, 5 bases remained unmatched. Germline assignment: CDR1 MNHEY and CDR2 SVGAGI. CDR3 length equals 14 residues. The CDR3 DNA reads as TGTGCCAGCAGAGCTACTAGCGTCACAGATACGCAGTATTTT. Amino acids: CASRATSVTDTQYF.

Note on this clone: The same CDR3 can be traced to other DNA sequences in this sample. The chain couples TRBV7-3 to TRBJ2-2, with D uncertain. The CDR3 loop spans 14 amino acids. The germline V gene has CDR1 SGHTA and CDR2 FQGTGA. V lost 0 bases, J lost 4 bases, and 6 bases lay in between. The CDR3 coding sequence is TGTGCCAGCAGCTTAACGTCTGGCACCGGGGAGCTGTTTTTT. It translates to CASSLTSGTGELFF.

The chain carries TRBV4-1 and TRBJ2-2, with TRBD1 matching over 9 bases. CDR3 length: 14 residues. V lost 5 bases to trimming and J lost 3 bases; unmatched junction nucleotides: 1. The germline V gene has CDR1 MGHRA and CDR2 YSYEKL. The CDR3 is CASSDRGYTGELFF. CDR3 nucleotides: TGCGCCAGCAGCGACAGGGGGTACACCGGGGAGCTGTTTTTT.

The chain couples TRBV6-4 to TRBJ2-3, with D possibly matching TRBD2 (6 bases). V was shortened by 3 bases and J by 4 bases, with 8 bases between the two germline ends. This CDR3 is built from 13 residues. Germline V lookup: CDR1 MRHNA, CDR2 SNTAGT. The CDR3 is CASSDGGSDTQYF. The CDR3 DNA reads TGTGCCAGCAGTGATGGGGGGTCAGATACGCAGTATTTT.

J is TRBJ2-2 and V is TRBV10-1; either TRBD1 or TRBD2 may fit D (5 bases each). The V gene's germline CDR1 is WNHNN and CDR2 SYGVQD (reference sequence). V was trimmed by 8 bases and J by 4 bases, leaving 11 bases between them. This CDR3 is built from 13 residues. CDR3 protein: CASGTPATGELFF. CDR3 nucleotide sequence: TGCGCCAGCGGGACCCCAGCCACCGGGGAGCTGTTTTTT.

Regarding this clone: An end of the junction differs from the germline gene, which may be a read error. The rearrangement links TRBV15 to TRBJ1-4, with 9 bases matching TRBD1. CDR1 LNHNV and CDR2 YYDKDF come from the germline V gene (reference sequence). The CDR3 totals 15 residues. This chain's CDR3 is CAARRDTGGGEKLFF. CDR3 DNA sequence: TGTGCCGCCAGGAGGGACACAGGGGGCGGAGAAAAACTGTTTTTT.

The rearrangement links TRBV7-8 to TRBJ1-5; TRBD1 matches 9 bases. CDR3 size: 15 residues. Germline lookup yields CDR1 SGHVS and CDR2 FQNEAQ. Germline trimming cut 5 bases from V and 5 bases from J; bases unmatched to any gene: 7. This CDR3 reads CASSIEGQGDQPQHF. CDR3 in DNA: TGTGCCAGCAGCATAGAGGGACAGGGTGATCAGCCCCAGCATTTT.

This clone has a single count. The chain couples TRBV10-2 to TRBJ2-7; 9 bases are a match to TRBD2. Germline trimming cut 5 bases from V and 6 bases from J; bases unmatched to any gene: 11. The CDR3 contains 15 residues. Germline CDR1 is WSHSY and CDR2 is SAAADI. CDR3 region: CASSKAGGLPLEQYF. The CDR3 DNA follows: TGCGCCAGCAGTAAAGCGGGGGGCCTCCCCCTCGAGCAGTACTTC.